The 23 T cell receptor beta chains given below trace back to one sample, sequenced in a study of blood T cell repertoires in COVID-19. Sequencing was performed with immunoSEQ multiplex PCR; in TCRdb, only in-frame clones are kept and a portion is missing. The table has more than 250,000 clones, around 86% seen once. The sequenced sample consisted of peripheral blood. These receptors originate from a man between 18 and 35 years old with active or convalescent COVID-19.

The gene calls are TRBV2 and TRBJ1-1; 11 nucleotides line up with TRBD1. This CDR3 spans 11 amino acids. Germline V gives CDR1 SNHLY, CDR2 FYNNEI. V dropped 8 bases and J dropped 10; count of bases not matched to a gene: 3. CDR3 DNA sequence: TGTGCCAGCTCCGGGACAGGGGGAGCTTTCTTT. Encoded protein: CASSGTGGAFF.

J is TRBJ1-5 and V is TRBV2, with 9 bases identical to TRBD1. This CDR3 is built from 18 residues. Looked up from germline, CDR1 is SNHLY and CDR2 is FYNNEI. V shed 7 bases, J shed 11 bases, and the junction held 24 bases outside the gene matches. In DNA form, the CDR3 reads TGTGCCAGCAACGAAGCCGGGACAGGGATGTTTTCGATCAGGGCCCAGCATTTT. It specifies CASNEAGTGMFSIRAQHF.

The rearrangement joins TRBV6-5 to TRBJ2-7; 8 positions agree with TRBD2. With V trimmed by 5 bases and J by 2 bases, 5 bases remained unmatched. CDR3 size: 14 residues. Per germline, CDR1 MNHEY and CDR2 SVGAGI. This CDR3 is CASSPGLGPYEQYF. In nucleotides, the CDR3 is TGTGCCAGCAGTCCGGGACTAGGCCCCTACGAGCAGTACTTC.

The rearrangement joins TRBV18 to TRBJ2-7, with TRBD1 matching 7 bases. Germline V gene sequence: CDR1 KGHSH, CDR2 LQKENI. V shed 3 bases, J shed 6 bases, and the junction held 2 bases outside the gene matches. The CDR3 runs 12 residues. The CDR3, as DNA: TGTGCCAGCTCACCTACAGGGGCCGAGCAGTACTTC. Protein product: CASSPTGAEQYF.

This chain's CDR3 is CASSETGTGSTQYF. The CDR3 DNA reads as TGCGCCAGCAGCGAGACCGGGACAGGGAGTACCCAGTACTTC. V usage is TRBV10-2 and J usage is TRBJ2-5, with 9 bases fitting TRBD1. From germline, CDR1 is WSHSY and CDR2 SAAADI. Losses at the gene ends were 6 bases for V and 8 bases for J; bases not matched to a gene: 10. The CDR3 spans 14 residues.

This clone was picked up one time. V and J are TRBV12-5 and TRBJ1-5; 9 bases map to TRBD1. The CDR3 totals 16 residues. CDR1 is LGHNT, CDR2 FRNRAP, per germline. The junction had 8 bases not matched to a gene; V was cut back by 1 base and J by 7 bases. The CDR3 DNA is TGTGCTAGTGGTTTGGGACTGACAGGGACAGGGCAGCCCCAGCATTTT. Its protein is CASGLGLTGTGQPQHF.

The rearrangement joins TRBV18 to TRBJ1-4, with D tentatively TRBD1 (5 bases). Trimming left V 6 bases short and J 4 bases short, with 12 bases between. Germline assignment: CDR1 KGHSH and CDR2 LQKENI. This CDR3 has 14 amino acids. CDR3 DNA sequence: TGTGCCAGCTCCCATGGACAATTTAATGAAAAACTGTTTTTT. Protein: CASSHGQFNEKLFF.

The CDR3 DNA reads TGTGCCAGCAGCGTCCCCTCCGGGACTAGCGGGAGGCATACGCAGTATTTT. This codes for CASSVPSGTSGRHTQYF. The gene calls are TRBV2 and TRBJ2-3; 15 bases match TRBD2. CDR3 length: 17 amino acids. V lost 6 bases to trimming and J lost 7 bases; unmatched junction nucleotides: 11. Germline V CDR1 and CDR2: SNHLY, FYNNEI.

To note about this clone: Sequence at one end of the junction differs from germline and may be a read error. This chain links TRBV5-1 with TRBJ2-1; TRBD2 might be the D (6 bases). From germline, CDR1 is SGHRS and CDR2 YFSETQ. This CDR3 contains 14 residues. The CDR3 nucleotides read TGCGCCAGCAGCCCCTCGTTTGAGACCGGGGGAAGGGTCTTC. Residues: CASSPSFETGGRVF.

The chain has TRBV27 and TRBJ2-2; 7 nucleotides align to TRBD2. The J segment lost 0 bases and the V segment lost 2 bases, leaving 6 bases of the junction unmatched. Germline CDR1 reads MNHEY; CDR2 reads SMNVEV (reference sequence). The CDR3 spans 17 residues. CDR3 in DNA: TGTGCCAGCAGTTTAGGGGCTAGCGGTCCGAACACCGGGGAGCTGTTTTTT. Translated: CASSLGASGPNTGELFF.

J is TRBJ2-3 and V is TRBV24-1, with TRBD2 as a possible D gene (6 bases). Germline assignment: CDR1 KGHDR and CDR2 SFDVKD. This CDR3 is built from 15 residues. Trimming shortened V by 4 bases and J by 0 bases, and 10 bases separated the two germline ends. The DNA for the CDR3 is TGTGCCACCAGTGACCCGGCGGGGAGCACAGATACGCAGTATTTT. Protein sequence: CATSDPAGSTDTQYF.

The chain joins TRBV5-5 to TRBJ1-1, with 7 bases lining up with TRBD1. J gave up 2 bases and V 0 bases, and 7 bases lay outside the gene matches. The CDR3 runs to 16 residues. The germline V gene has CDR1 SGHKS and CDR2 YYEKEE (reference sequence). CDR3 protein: CASSLDPQGVNTEAFF. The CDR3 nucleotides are TGTGCCAGCAGCTTGGACCCTCAGGGGGTAAACACTGAAGCTTTCTTT.

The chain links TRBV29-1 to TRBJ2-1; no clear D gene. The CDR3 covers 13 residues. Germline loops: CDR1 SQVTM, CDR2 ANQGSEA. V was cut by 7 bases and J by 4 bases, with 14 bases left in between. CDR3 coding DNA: TGCAGCGCTATCTGGGCAGAGTACAATGAGCAGTTCTTC. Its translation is CSAIWAEYNEQFF.

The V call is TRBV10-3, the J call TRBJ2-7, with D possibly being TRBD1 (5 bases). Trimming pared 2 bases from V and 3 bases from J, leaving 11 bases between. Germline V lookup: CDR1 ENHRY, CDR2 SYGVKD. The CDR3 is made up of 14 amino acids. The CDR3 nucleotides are TGTGCCATCAGTGAGGGGCAGGGTAGCTACGAGCAGTACTTC. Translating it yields CAISEGQGSYEQYF.

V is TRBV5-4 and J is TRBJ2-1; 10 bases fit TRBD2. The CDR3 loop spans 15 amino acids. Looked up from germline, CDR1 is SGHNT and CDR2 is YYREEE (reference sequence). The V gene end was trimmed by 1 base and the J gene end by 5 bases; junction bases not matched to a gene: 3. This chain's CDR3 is CASSLPSGGHNEQFF. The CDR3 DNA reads TGTGCCAGCAGCTTGCCTAGCGGGGGACACAATGAGCAGTTCTTC.

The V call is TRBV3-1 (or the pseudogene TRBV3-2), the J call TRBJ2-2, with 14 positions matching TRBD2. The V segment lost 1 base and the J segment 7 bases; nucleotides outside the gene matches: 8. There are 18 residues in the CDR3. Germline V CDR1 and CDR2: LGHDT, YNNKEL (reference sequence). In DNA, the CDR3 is TGTGCCAGCAGCCAAGTGGGGGGACTAGCGGGAGTAAACGGGGAGCTGTTTTTT. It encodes CASSQVGGLAGVNGELFF.

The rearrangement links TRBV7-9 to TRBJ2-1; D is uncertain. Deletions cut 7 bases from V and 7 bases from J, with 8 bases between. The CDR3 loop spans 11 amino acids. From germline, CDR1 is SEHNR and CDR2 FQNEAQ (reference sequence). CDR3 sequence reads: CASTRINEQFF. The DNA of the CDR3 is TGTGCCAGCACCCGTATAAATGAGCAGTTCTTC. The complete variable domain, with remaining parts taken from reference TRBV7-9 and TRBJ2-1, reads DTGVSQNPRHKITKRGQNVTFRCDPISEHNRLYWYRQTLGQGPEFLTYFQNEAQLEKSRLLSDRFSAERPKGSFSTLEIQRTEQGDSAMYLCASTRINEQFFGPGTRLTVL.

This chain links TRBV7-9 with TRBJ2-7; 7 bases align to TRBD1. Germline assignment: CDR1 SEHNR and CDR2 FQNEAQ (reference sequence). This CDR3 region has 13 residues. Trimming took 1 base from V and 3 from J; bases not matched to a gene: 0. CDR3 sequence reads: CASSLGDSYEQYF. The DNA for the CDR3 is TGTGCCAGCAGCTTAGGGGACAGCTACGAGCAGTACTTC.

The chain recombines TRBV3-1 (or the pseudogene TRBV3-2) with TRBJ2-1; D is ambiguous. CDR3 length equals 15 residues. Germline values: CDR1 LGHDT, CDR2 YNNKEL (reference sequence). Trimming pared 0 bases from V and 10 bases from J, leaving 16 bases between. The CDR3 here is CASSQDPSERREQFF. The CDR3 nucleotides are TGTGCCAGCAGCCAAGACCCGTCGGAGAGAAGAGAGCAGTTCTTC.

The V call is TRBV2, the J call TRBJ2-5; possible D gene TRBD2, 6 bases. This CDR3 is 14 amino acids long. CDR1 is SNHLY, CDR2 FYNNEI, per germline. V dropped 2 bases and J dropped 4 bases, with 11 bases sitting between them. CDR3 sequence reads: CASSEFVSGETQYF. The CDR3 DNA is TGTGCCAGCAGTGAATTTGTTAGCGGAGAGACCCAGTACTTC.

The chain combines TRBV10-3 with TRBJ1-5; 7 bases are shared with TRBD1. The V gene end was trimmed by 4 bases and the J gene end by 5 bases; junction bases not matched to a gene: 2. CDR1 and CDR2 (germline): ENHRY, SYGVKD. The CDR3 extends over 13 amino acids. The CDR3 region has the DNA TGTGCCATCAGTGGTGACAGGGATCAGCCCCAGCATTTT. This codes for CAISGDRDQPQHF.

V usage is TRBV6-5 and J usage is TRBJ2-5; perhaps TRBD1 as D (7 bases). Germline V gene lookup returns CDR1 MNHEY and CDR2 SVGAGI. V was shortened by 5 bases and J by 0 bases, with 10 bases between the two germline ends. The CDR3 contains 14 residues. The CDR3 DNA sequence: TGTGCCAGCAGTCGCGGGACAGACCAAGAGACCCAGTACTTC. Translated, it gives CASSRGTDQETQYF.

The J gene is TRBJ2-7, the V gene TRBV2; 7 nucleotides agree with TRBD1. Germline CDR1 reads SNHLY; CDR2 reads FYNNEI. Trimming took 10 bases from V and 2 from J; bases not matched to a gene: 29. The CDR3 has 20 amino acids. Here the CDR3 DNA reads TGTGCCATCACGGACCCGCAATCTGATTTCAGACAGGGAGTCCCCTACGAGCAGTACTTC. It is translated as CAITDPQSDFRQGVPYEQYF.